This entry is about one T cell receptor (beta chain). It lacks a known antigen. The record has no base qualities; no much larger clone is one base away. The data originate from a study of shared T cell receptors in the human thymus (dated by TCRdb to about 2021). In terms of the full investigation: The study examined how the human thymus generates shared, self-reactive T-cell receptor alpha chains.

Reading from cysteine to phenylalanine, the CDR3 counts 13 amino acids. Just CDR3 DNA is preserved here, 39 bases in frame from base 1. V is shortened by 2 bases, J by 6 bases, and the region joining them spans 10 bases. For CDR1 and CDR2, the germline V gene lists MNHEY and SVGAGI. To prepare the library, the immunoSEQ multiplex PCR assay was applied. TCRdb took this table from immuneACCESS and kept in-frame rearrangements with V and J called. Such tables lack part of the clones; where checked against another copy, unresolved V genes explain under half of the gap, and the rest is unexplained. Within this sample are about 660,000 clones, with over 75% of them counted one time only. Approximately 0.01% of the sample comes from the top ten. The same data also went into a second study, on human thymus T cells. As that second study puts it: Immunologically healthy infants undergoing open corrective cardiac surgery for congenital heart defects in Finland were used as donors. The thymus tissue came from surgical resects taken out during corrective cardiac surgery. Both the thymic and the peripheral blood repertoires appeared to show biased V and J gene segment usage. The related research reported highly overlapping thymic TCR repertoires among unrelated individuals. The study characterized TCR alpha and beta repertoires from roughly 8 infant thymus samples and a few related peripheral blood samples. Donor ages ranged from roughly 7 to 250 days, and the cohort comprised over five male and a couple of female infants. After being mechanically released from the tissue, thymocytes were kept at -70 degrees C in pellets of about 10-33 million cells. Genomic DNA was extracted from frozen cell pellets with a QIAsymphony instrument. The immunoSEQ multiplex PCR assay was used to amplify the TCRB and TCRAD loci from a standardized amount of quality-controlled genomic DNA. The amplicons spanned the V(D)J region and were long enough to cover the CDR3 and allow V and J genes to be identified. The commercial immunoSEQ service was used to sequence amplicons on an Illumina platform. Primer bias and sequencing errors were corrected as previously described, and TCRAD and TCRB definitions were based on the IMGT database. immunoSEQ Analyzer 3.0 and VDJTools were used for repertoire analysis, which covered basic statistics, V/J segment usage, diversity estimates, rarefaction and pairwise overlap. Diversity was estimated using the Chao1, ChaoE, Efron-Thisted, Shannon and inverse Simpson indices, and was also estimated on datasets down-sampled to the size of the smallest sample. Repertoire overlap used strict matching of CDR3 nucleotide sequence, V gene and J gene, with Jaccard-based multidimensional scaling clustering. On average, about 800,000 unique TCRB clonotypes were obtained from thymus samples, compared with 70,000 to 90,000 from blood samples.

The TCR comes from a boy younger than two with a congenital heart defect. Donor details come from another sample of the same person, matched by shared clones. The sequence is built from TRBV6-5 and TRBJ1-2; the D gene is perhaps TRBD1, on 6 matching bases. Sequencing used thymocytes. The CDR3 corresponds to CASSYGGAHGYTF. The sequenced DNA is TGTGCCAGCAGTTACGGGGGGGCGCATGGCTACACCTTC.